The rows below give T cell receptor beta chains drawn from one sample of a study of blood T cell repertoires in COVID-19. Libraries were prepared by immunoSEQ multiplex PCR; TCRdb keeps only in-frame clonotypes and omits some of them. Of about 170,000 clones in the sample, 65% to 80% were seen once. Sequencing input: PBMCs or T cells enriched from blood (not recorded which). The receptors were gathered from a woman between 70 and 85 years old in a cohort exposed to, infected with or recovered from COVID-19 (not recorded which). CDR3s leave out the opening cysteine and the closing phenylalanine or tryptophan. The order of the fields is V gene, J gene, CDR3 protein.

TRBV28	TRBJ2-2	ASRDRDREYSGELF
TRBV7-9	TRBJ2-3	ASSLGDRAKDTQY
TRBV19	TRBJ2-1	ASSRQGWSDEQF
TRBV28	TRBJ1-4	ASSGGGDEKLF
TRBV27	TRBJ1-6	ASSLWTAMHSPLH
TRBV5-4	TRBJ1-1	ASSLRRGQGTEAF
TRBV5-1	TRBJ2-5	ASSPQGSWAQETQY
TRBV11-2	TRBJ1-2	ASSGIYYGYT
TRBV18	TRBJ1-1	ASSPRAGDDTEAF
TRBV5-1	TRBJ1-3	ASSLTGAGNTIY
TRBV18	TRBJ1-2	ASSPLLGPNNYGYT
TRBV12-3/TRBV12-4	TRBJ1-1	ASSLGQDTEAF
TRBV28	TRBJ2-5	ASRPGTGLGSYQETQY
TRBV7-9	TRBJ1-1	ASSSPGAREAF
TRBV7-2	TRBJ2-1	ASSLGVARDEQF
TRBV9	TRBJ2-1	ASSERTGVDEQF
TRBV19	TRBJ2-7	ASSPTGTGRYEQY
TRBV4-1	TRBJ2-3	ASSQVESKPSGRPGTDTQY
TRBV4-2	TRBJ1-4	ASSHSDRATNEKLF
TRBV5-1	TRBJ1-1	ASTRAGFQWTEAF
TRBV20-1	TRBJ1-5	SASRVGGQGAKPQH
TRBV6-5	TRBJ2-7	ASSSTGGPYEQY
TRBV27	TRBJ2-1	ASSRQGGRYNEQF
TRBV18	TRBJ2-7	ASSPRGLEQY
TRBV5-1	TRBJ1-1	ASSFQQGNTEAF
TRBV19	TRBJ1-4	ASSRQIQGTTRTTNEKLF
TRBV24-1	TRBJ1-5	ATSDSTGYQPQH
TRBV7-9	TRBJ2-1	ASSLSGLGRNEQF
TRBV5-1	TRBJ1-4	ASSLSGQMNEKLF
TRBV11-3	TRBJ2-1	ASSLNNEQF
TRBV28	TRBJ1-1	ASSLGTGGFITEAF